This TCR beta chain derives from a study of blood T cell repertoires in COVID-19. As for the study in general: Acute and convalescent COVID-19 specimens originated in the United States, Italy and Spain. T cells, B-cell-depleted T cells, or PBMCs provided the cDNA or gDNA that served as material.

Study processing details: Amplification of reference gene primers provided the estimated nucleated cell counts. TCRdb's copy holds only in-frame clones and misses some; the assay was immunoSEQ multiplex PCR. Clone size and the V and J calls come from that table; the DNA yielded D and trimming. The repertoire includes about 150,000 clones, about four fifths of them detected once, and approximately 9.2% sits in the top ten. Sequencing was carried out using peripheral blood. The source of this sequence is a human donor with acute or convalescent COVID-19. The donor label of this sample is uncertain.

This chain's CDR3 is CASSLGGQGTPQHF. The CDR3 bases are TGTGCCAGCAGCTTGGGGGGACAGGGGACGCCCCAGCATTTT. The chain combines TRBV5-6 with TRBJ1-5, with TRBD1 matching over 10 bases. Germline loops: CDR1 SGHDT, CDR2 YYEEEE. The V and J ends lost 0 bases and 9 bases, in that order; junction bases with no gene match: 3. The CDR3 is 14 residues long.